This T cell receptor beta chain appears in the sequencing data of a study of T cell responses to AZD1222 COVID-19 vaccine. Study-level results: There were mostly white British donors and more females than males, and clonal diversity was possibly underestimated.

Data came from immunoSEQ multiplex PCR; TCRdb stores just in-frame clones and leaves some out. Of over 120,000 clones in the sample, over 90% are singletons; the top ten hold 3.6%. Pooled in the analysis were second doses at about 4 or about 12 weeks. A remark on this clone: Its target is not known.

The TCR comes from an adult who received the AZD1222 COVID-19 vaccine. This specimen was peripheral blood, taken 28 days after the second AZD1222 dose.

CDR3 amino acids: CASSLYAGNQPQHF. Here the CDR3 DNA reads TGTGCCAGCAGTTTATACGCAGGGAATCAGCCCCAGCATTTT. V is TRBV28 and J is TRBJ1-5; D is possibly TRBD1 (5 bases). This CDR3 has 14 residues. The V and J ends lost 1 base and 4 bases respectively, with 8 bases between them. CDR1 is MDHEN and CDR2 is SYDVKM in the germline V gene.